A selection of T cell receptor beta chains follows, all from one sample in a study of vaccination and CD4 T cells after COVID-19. TCRdb re-called the PCR reads through MiXCR, storing one row per CDR3 protein. This table has roughly 10,000 distinct CDR3 sequences, around 50% appearing once. What these receptors recognize is not known. The source material was CD4+ T cells from blood, cultured in vitro. The receptor source for this set is a human donor in good health. CDR3s include the opening cysteine and the closing phenylalanine or tryptophan. The D gene is left open where the match is weak. Size values are once, few and many counts, or a class for expanded clones, and some rows have none.

size	D	V	J	CDR3	DNA
.	.	TRBV21-1	TRBJ1-2	CASTLDPSGGDDYGYTF	TGTGCCAGCACCCTTGACCCTTCAGGGGGCGATGACTATGGCTACACCTTC
.	.	TRBV25-1	TRBJ2-7	CASGKGGPYEQYF	TGTGCCAGCGGGAAGGGGGGGCCCTACGAGCAGTACTTC
.	.	TRBV20-1	TRBJ2-5	CSALRQGDGGGASETQYF	TGCAGTGCTCTACGACAGGGGGACGGCGGGGGGGCTTCAGAGACCCAGTACTTC
.	.	TRBV7-9	TRBJ2-7	CASSHRVTYEQYF	TGTGCCAGCAGCCACAGGGTAACCTACGAGCAGTACTTC
.	TRBD1	TRBV19	TRBJ2-4	CASSTGQNLAKNIQYF	TGTGCCAGTAGTACGGGACAGAATCTAGCCAAAAACATTCAGTACTTC
few	.	TRBV19	TRBJ1-1	CASTSDLGTEAFF	TGTGCCAGTACCTCCGACTTGGGCACTGAAGCTTTCTTT
.	.	TRBV5-6	TRBJ2-7	CASSAIGPGNSYEQYF	TGTGCCAGCAGCGCTATTGGGCCAGGGAACTCCTACGAGCAGTACTTC
.	.	TRBV7-2	TRBJ1-2	CASSLGGTYGYTF	TGTGCCAGCAGCTTAGGGGGGACCTATGGCTACACCTTC
.	TRBD1	TRBV7-2	TRBJ1-2	CASSGTALYGYTF	TGTGCCAGCAGTGGGACAGCTCTATATGGCTACACCTTC
.	TRBD1	TRBV6-1	TRBJ2-1	CASSPRQTGHVFF	TGTGCCAGCAGCCCCCGTCAGACAGGGCACGTGTTCTTC
.	.	TRBV6-1	TRBJ2-7	CASSRKRASDPYEQYF	TGTGCCAGCAGTCGAAAGAGGGCTAGCGACCCTTACGAGCAGTACTTC
.	TRBD1	TRBV5-5	TRBJ1-1	CASNHQGAGTEAFF	TGTGCCAGCAACCACCAGGGGGCTGGGACTGAAGCTTTCTTT
.	TRBD2	TRBV11-2	TRBJ2-7	CASSSRREGLYEQYF	TGTGCCAGCAGCTCAAGGCGGGAGGGACTCTACGAGCAGTACTTC
.	.	TRBV7-9	TRBJ1-3	CASSLGPGGNTIYF	TGTGCCAGCAGCCTGGGGCCTGGGGGAAACACCATATATTTT
.	.	TRBV7-2	TRBJ1-1	CASSRESGGGTEAFF	TGTGCCAGCAGCCGAGAGAGCGGAGGGGGCACTGAAGCTTTCTTT
.	TRBD1	TRBV28	TRBJ1-5	CASSPRQGSNQPQHF	TGTGCCAGCAGTCCTCGACAGGGGAGCAATCAGCCCCAGCATTTT
.	.	TRBV19	TRBJ1-3	CASNRGTYPGNTIYF	TGTGCCAGTAACCGGGGGACTTACCCTGGAAACACCATATATTTT
.	.	TRBV11-3	TRBJ2-7	CASSLERGGGTYEQYF	TGTGCCAGCAGTCTCGAGAGAGGAGGGGGGACCTACGAGCAGTACTTC
.	.	TRBV20-1	TRBJ2-3	CSASAGAGPDTDTQYF	TGCAGTGCTAGCGCGGGGGCGGGGCCGGACACAGATACGCAGTATTTT
.	TRBD1	TRBV27	TRBJ2-1	CASRTGAEQFF	TGTGCCAGCAGAACAGGGGCTGAGCAGTTCTTC
few	.	TRBV7-9	TRBJ1-1	CASSLVRTEAFF	TGTGCCAGCAGCTTAGTCAGGACTGAAGCTTTCTTT
.	TRBD1	TRBV2	TRBJ2-7	CASITGTGGYEQYF	TGTGCCAGCATTACCGGGACAGGGGGCTACGAGCAGTACTTC
.	.	TRBV20-1	TRBJ2-7	CSAHREPLYEQYF	TGCAGTGCCCATCGGGAGCCCCTCTACGAGCAGTACTTC
.	.	TRBV7-2	TRBJ1-1	CASSLAPGSGGAFF	TGTGCCAGCAGCTTAGCGCCGGGCTCCGGGGGGGCTTTCTTT
.	TRBD1	TRBV11-2	TRBJ1-6	CASSLDWDSFYNSPLHF	TGTGCCAGCAGCTTAGATTGGGACAGCTTCTATAATTCACCCCTCCACTTT
few	.	TRBV28	TRBJ1-6	CASSFVMGGLHSPLHF	TGTGCCAGCAGTTTCGTAATGGGGGGGCTACATTCACCCCTCCACTTT
.	.	TRBV6-2/TRBV6-3	TRBJ2-3	CASSLYQPSDTQYF	TGTGCCAGCAGTCTATATCAGCCTTCAGATACGCAGTATTTT
once	.	TRBV6-5	TRBJ2-1	CASSYYGVSVSYNEQFF	TGTGCCAGCAGTTACTACGGGGTCTCAGTCTCCTACAATGAGCAGTTCTTC
few	TRBD2	TRBV7-6	TRBJ2-7	CASSLGTSGRSSYEQYF	TGTGCCAGCAGCCTCGGGACTAGCGGGAGAAGCTCCTACGAGCAGTACTTC
.	TRBD2	TRBV28	TRBJ2-7	CASSQLKGLAGPYEQYF	TGTGCCAGCAGTCAACTAAAGGGACTAGCGGGGCCCTACGAGCAGTACTTC
.	.	TRBV7-2	TRBJ2-7	CASSLGPRTLHFEQYF	TGTGCCAGCAGCTTGGGTCCCAGGACCCTTCATTTCGAGCAGTACTTC
.	TRBD2	TRBV19	TRBJ2-1	CASLFAGANEQFF	TGTGCCAGCCTTTTTGCGGGAGCTAATGAGCAGTTCTTC
once	.	TRBV30	TRBJ2-7	CAWRGSLTSYEQYF	TGTGCCTGGAGGGGGTCATTGACCTCCTACGAGCAGTACTTC
.	.	TRBV6-2/TRBV6-3	TRBJ1-5	CASSYSSQPQHF	TGTGCCAGCAGTTACTCGAGTCAGCCCCAGCATTTT
.	TRBD1	TRBV12-3/TRBV12-4	TRBJ2-2	CASSGQGNTGELFF	TGTGCCAGCAGTGGACAGGGGAACACCGGGGAGCTGTTTTTT
few	TRBD1	TRBV10-3	TRBJ2-7	CAISMGQRKLYEQYF	TGTGCCATCTCGATGGGACAGAGAAAACTCTACGAGCAGTACTTC
.	TRBD1	TRBV20-1	TRBJ2-4	CSATGQGGNIQYF	TGCAGTGCTACGGGACAGGGGGGAAACATTCAGTACTTC
.	TRBD2	TRBV20-1	TRBJ2-7	CSAIAGVNEQYF	TGCAGTGCTATAGCGGGAGTGAACGAGCAGTACTTC
.	.	TRBV7-2	TRBJ1-2	CASSLAGRSNGYTF	TGTGCCAGCAGCTTAGCCGGCCGGTCCAATGGCTACACCTTC
.	.	TRBV12-3/TRBV12-4	TRBJ1-1	CASSLLRGGRRTEAFF	TGTGCCAGCAGTTTATTGAGGGGGGGGCGACGGACTGAAGCTTTCTTT
.	TRBD1	TRBV5-8	TRBJ1-5	CASSLTGVINQPQHF	TGTGCCAGCAGCTTGACAGGGGTAATCAATCAGCCCCAGCATTTT